This TCR beta chain was retrieved from a study of beta chain features in type 1 diabetes listed by TCRdb under 2018. Background on the whole study: Mean age, gender distribution, total cell number and subset yield were not different between patients and healthy donors. Across all samples, fewer than 130 million sorted cells were examined, and cell number per subset correlated strongly with RNA yield. In the study, recently diagnosed type 1 diabetes patients and matched healthy donors were compared on the TCRB repertoires of their sorted circulating CD4+ T cell subsets. Regulatory and stem cell-like memory subsets were isolated from only 8 patients and roughly 8 healthy donors, whereas naive and central memory subsets came from all 28 donors. Points the paper makes about the study in general: The naive, central memory and regulatory TCRB repertoires appeared to resemble one another more closely among patients than among healthy donors. Only small numbers of individuals were included in the HLA sub-analyses, which left unresolved whether HLA type had any influence on TCRB rearrangement. Because cDNA was sequenced instead of genomic DNA, highly expressing activated cells could be over-represented, though the groups showed no difference in activation or CD3 levels. In all four CD4+ subsets, TCRB CDR3 length was moderately but significantly shorter in type 1 diabetes patients. Fewer insertions and more nucleotide deletions at VDJ recombination sites were observed in patients with type 1 diabetes, implying thymic rearrangement abnormalities. PCR might favor shorter templates, but patient and control samples were amplified and corrected together, so any skew would affect both groups equally.

Each donor gave one peripheral blood draw, roughly 120 mL on average, collected into heparinised tubes. A BD FACSAria II was used to sort naive, central memory, regulatory and stem cell-like memory CD4+ T cells with a panel that included CD45RO, CCR7, CD25, CD127, CD95 and CD27. All sorted populations exceeded 95% purity. PBMCs were isolated right away by Lymphoprep density gradient centrifugation and were stained directly, without culture. So that batch effects would be minimized, each experiment stained and sorted samples in pairs, pairing one healthy donor with one patient. The entire isolated RNA was reverse transcribed using the High Capacity cDNA Reverse Transcription Kit, and thus expressed TCRB transcripts were sequenced. Deep immunoSEQ sequencing was applied to naive, central memory and regulatory T cell samples, giving an average of roughly 3.6 million total reads per sample. After sorted cells were lysed in RLT buffer, RNA was extracted with DNase-treated RNeasy Micro or Mini kits, with the choice depending on cell number. To prevent cross-contamination, each cell subset was processed individually, whereas patient and healthy donor samples were processed jointly. The immunoSEQ multiplex PCR was used to amplify TCRB sequences from cDNA, generating 87-bp fragments that spanned the CDR3 region. Sequencing of the amplicons was done on the Illumina HiSeq platform. The authors' pipeline ran thus. Synthetic template baselines were used to correct PCR bias computationally, reads within Hamming distance 2 were collapsed, and singletons that could not be merged were discarded. Reads were aligned to IMGT to assign V, D and J genes, CDR3 length, and insertions or deletions at six rearrangement sites. Within each subset, clonotype counts were normalized to sorted cell number, and only after that were true diversity and Gini coefficients computed with the tcR R package. The overlap coefficient, calculated on TCRB nucleotide sequences, was used to measure repertoire sharing. As a proxy for the pre-selection repertoire, out-of-frame TCRB sequences from naive cells were analyzed. TCRdb provides this immuneACCESS table in a form limited to in-frame rearrangements. Some clones are lacking; in checked studies, under half of them reflect an unresolved V gene, and why the rest are absent is not known. Clonal size and the V and J genes are those of that table, whereas D and trimming came from the DNA. The sample has roughly 280,000 clones on record, about 24% of them singletons. The ten largest account for around 0.012% of the sample.

This clone has a handful of counts. Its antigen specificity is not known. Per-base qualities were not stored, and no clone one base away is much larger. The CDR3 spans 20 residues, from the cysteine through the phenylalanine. The entry retains the CDR3 DNA only, 60 bases that are in frame from base 1. Trimming takes 10 bases from V and 2 bases from J, and the germline ends sit 34 bases apart. The source is a woman aged 30 to 39 with type 1 diabetes. Sequencing input: naive CD4+ T cells from blood. Taken with the paper, the label for cell subset or site translates to: true naive CD4+ T cells. The sequence links TRBV23-1 to TRBJ2-3; TRBD1 is possibly the D segment (5 matching bases). TRBV23-1 is known as an ORF, though its function is uncertain. The CDR3 region reads CAILHHPLPFDRENTDTQYF. The bases read TGCGCCATCCTCCACCACCCCCTCCCATTCGACAGAGAAAACACAGATACGCAGTATTTT.